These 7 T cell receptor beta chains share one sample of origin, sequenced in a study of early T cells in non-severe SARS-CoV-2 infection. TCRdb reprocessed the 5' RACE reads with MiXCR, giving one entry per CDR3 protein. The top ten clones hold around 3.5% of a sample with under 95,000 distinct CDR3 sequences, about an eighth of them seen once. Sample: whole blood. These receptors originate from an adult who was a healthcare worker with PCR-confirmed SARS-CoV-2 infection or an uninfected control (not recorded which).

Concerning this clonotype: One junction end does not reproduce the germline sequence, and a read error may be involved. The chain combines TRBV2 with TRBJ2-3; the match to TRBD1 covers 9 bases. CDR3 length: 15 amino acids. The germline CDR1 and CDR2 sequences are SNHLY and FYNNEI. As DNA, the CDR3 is TGTACCAGCAGGGCACAGGGGGCAAAGGGAGATACGCAGTATTTT. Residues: CTSRAQGAKGDTQYF.

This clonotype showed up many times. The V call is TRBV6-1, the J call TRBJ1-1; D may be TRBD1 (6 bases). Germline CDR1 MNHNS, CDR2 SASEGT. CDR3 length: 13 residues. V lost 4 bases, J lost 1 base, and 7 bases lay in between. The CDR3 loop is CASSAQGNTEAFF. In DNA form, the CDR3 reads TGTGCCAGCAGTGCACAGGGGAACACTGAAGCTTTCTTT.

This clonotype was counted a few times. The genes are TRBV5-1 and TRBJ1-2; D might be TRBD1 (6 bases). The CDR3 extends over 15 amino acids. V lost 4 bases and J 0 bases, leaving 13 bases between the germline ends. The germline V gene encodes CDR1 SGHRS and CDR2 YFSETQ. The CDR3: CASSPLTGSNYGYTF. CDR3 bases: TGCGCCAGCAGCCCCTTGACAGGTTCTAACTATGGCTACACCTTC.

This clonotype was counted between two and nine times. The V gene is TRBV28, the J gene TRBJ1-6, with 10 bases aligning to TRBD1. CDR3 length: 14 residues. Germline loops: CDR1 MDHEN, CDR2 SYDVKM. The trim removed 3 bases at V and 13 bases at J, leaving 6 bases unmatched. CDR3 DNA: TGTGCCAGCAGTTTCTTGGGACAGGGGAGTCCCCTCCACTTT. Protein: CASSFLGQGSPLHF.

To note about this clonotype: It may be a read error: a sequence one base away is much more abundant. CDR3 sequence: CSVRKTGRNIQYF. CDR3 sequence (DNA): TGCAGCGTTAGGAAAACAGGGAGGAACATTCAGTACTTC. The chain couples TRBV29-1 to TRBJ2-4; TRBD1 or TRBD2 may be the D gene (6 bases each). This CDR3 is built from 13 residues. CDR1 is SQVTM and CDR2 is ANQGSEA in the germline V gene. V lost 5 bases, J lost 7 bases, and 15 bases lay in between.

In DNA form, the CDR3 reads TGTGCCTGGAGTGGGGGGGTCGGGAGAAGCAATCAGCCCCAGCATTTT. Encoded protein: CAWSGGVGRSNQPQHF. The chain employs TRBV30 and TRBJ1-5, with D possibly matching TRBD1 (5 bases). The germline V gene has CDR1 GTSNPN and CDR2 SVGIG (reference sequence). This CDR3 contains 16 residues. Trimming cost V 1 base and J 1 base, with 14 bases left between them. The full variable domain, in which reference TRBV30 and TRBJ1-5 provide the parts outside the CDR3, is SQTIHQWPATLVQPVGSPLSLECTVEGTSNPNLYWYRQAAGRGLQLLFYSVGIGQISSEVPQNLSASRPQDRQFILSSKKLLLSDSGFYLCAWSGGVGRSNQPQHFGDGTRLSIL.

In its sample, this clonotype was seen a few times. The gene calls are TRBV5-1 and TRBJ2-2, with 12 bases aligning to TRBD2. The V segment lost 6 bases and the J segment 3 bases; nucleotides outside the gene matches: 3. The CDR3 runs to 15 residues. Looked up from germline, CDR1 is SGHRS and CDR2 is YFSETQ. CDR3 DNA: TGCGCCAGCACCCGACTAGCGGGAGACACCGGGGAGCTGTTTTTT. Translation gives CASTRLAGDTGELFF.